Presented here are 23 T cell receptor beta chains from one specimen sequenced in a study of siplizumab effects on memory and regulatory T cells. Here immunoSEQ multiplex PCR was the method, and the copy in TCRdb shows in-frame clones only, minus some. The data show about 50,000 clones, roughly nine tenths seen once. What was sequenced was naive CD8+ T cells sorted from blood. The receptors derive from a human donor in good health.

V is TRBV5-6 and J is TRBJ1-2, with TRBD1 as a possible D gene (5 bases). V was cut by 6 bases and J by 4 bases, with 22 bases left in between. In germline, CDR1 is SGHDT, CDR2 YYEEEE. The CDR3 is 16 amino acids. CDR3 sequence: CASTTGASAYFYGYTF. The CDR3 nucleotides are TGTGCCAGCACCACTGGGGCCAGCGCCTATTTCTATGGCTACACCTTC.

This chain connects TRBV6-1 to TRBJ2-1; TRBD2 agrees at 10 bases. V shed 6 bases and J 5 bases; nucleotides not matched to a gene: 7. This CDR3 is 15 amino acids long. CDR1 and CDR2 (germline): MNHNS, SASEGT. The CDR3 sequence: CASRALAGGDNEQFF. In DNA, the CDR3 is TGTGCCAGCAGAGCCTTAGCGGGAGGTGACAATGAGCAGTTCTTC.

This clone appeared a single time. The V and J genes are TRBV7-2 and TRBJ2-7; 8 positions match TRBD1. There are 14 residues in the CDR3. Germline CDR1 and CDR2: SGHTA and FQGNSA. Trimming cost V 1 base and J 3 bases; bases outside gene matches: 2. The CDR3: CASSLGQGFYEQYF. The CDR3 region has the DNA TGTGCCAGCAGCTTAGGACAGGGGTTCTACGAGCAGTACTTC.

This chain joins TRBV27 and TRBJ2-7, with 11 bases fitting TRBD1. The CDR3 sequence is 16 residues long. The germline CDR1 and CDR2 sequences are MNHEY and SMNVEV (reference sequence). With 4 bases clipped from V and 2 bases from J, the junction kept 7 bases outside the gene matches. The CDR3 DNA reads TGTGCCAGCAGTTCTATACCGGGACAGGGGGCCTACGAGCAGTACTTC. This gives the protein CASSSIPGQGAYEQYF.

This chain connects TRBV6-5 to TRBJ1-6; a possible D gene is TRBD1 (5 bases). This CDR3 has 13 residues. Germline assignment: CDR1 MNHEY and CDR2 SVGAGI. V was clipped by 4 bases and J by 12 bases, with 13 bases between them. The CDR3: CASSSMGGEPLHF. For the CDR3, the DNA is TGTGCCAGCAGTTCCATGGGGGGGGAACCCCTCCACTTT.

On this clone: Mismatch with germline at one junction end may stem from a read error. For the CDR3, the DNA is TGTGCTAGCAGCTTAGACCCAGCGGGCAACACCGGGGAGCTGTTTTTT. Protein sequence: CASSLDPAGNTGELFF. This chain uses TRBV7-7 with TRBJ2-2, with TRBD2 as a possible D gene (6 bases). The germline V gene encodes CDR1 SSHAT and CDR2 FNYEAQ (reference sequence). This CDR3 has 16 residues.

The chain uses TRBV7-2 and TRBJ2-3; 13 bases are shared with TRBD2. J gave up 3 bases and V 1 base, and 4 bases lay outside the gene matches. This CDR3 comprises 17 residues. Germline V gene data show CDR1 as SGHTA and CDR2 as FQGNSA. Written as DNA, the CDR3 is TGTGCCAGCAGCTTAGTACTAGCGGGGGGGCAGACAGATACGCAGTATTTT. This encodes CASSLVLAGGQTDTQYF.

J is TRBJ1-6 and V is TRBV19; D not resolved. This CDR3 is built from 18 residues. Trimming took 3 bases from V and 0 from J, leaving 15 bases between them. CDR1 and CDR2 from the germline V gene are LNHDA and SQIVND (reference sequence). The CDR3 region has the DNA TGTGCCAGTAGTATTGCTCGGGCGGTGAGCTCCTATAATTCACCCCTCCACTTT. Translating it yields CASSIARAVSSYNSPLHF.

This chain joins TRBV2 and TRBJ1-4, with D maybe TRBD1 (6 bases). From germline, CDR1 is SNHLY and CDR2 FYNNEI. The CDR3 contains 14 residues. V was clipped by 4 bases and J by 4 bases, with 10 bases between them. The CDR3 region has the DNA TGTGCCAGCAGTGGGGGGCACAGTAATGAAAAACTGTTTTTT. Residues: CASSGGHSNEKLFF. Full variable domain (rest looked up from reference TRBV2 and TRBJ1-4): EPEVTQTPSHQVTQMGQEVILRCVPISNHLYFYWYRQILGQKVEFLVSFYNNEISEKSEIFDDQFSVERPDGSNFTLKIRSTKLEDSAMYFCASSGGHSNEKLFFGSGTQLSVL.

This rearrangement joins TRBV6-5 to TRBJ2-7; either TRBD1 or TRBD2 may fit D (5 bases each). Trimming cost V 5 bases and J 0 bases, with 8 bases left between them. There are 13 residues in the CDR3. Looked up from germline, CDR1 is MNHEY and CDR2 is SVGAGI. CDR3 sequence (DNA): TGTGCCAGCAGTGAGGGGAGCTCCTACGAGCAGTACTTC. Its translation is CASSEGSSYEQYF.

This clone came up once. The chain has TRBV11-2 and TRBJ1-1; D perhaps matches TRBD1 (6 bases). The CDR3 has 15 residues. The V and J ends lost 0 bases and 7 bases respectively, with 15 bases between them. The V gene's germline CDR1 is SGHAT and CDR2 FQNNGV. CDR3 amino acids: CASSLDPGARDEAFF. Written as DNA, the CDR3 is TGTGCCAGCAGCTTAGACCCAGGGGCGAGGGATGAAGCTTTCTTT.

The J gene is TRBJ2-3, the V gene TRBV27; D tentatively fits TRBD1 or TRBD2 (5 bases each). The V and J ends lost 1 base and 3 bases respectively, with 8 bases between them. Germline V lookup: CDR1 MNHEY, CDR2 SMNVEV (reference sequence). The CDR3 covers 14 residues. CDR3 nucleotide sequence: TGTGCCAGCAGTTTATGGGGCGGGACAGATACGCAGTATTTT. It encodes CASSLWGGTDTQYF.

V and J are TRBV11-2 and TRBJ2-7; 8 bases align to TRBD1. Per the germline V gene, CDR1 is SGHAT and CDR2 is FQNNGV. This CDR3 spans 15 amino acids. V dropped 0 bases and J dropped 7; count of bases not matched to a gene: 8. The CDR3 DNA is TGTGCCAGCAGCTTAGATCTAGGACAGGGTATTGAGCAGTACTTC. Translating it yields CASSLDLGQGIEQYF.

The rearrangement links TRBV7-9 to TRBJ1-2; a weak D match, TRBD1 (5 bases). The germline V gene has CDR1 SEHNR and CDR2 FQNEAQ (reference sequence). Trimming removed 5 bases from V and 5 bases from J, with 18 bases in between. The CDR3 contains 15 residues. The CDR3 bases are TGTGCCAGCAGCCCCAGAACAGGAAACGGGTATGGCTACACCTTC. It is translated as CASSPRTGNGYGYTF.

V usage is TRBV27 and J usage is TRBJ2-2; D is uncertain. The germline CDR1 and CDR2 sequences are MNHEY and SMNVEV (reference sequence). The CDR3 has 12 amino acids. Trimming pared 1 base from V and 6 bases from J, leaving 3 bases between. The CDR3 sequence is CASSLLSGELFF. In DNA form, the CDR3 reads TGTGCCAGCAGTTTATTGTCCGGGGAGCTGTTTTTT.

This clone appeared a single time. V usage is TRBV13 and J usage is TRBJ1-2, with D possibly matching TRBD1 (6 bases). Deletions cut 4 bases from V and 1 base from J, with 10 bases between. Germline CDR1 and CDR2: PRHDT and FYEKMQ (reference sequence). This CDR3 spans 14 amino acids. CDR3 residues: CASSSDSLNYGYTF. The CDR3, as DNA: TGTGCCAGCAGCTCGGACAGCCTTAACTATGGCTACACCTTC.

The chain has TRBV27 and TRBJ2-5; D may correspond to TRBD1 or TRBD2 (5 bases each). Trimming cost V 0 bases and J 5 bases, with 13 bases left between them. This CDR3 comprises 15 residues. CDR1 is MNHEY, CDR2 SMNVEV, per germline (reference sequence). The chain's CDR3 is CASSLSSGLGETQYF. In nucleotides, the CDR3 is TGTGCCAGCAGTTTATCGTCGGGGCTAGGGGAGACCCAGTACTTC.

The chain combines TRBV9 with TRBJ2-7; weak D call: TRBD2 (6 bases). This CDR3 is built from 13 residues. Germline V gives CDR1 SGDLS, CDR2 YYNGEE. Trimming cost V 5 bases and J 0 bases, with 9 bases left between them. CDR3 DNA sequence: TGTGCCAGCAGTAGCGGCCGCTCCTACGAGCAGTACTTC. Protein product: CASSSGRSYEQYF.

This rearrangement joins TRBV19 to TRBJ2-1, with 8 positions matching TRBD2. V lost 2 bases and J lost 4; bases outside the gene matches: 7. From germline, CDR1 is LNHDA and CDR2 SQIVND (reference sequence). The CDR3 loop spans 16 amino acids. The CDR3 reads CASSIIPAGVYNEQFF. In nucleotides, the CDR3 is TGTGCCAGTAGTATAATACCAGCGGGGGTTTACAATGAGCAGTTCTTC.

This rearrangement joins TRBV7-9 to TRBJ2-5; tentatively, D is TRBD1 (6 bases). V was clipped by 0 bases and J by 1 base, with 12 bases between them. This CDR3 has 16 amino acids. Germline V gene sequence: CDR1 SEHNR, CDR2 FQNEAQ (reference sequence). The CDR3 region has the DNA TGTGCCAGCAGCTTAGCGCTTCAACAGGGCCAAGAGACCCAGTACTTC. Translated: CASSLALQQGQETQYF.

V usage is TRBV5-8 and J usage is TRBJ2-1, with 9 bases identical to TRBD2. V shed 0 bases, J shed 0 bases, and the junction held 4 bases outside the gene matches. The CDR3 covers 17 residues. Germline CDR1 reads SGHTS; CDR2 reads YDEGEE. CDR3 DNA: TGTGCCAGCAGCTTGGATAGCGGGGGACACTCCTACAATGAGCAGTTCTTC. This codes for CASSLDSGGHSYNEQFF.

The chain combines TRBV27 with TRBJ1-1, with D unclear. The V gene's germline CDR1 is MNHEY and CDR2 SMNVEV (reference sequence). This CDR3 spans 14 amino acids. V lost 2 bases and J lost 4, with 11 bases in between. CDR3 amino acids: CASSLIPPGTEAFF. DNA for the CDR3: TGTGCCAGCAGTTTAATCCCCCCGGGCACTGAAGCTTTCTTT.

CDR3 residues: CASSLNVRGTEAFF. The CDR3 bases are TGCGCCAGCAGCTTGAATGTACGGGGAACTGAAGCTTTCTTT. The rearrangement links TRBV5-1 to TRBJ1-1; D is ambiguous. V lost 1 base, J lost 5 bases, and 12 bases lay in between. Germline-derived CDR1 and CDR2 are SGHRS and YFSETQ. The CDR3 spans 14 residues.